This T cell receptor beta chain originates from a study of CD8+ T cells in alopecia areata. The overall study: Those treated were given oral tofacitinib at 5 to 10 mg twice daily. Treated patients were scored for severity by percent of scalp affected. Study-level findings and limits: In blood and scalp, many expanded lesional clones persisted during tofacitinib. Within the top 100, expanded CD8+ clones significantly decreased with tofacitinib, as did scalp clonality.

After isolation, RNA underwent reverse transcription to generate cDNA as the sequencing template. Data came from immunoSEQ multiplex PCR; TCRdb stores just in-frame clones and leaves some out. The repertoire holds about 210,000 clones, approximately 57% seen once, with more than 1.5% in the top ten. This clone occurred many times. Its matching antigen is unknown. J was trimmed by 4 bases and V by 5 bases; bases with no gene match: 3. Germline CDR1 and CDR2: SGHTA and FQGNSA. CDR3 size: 13 residues. Treatment described: oral pan-JAK inhibitor, 5-10 mg twice daily. This receptor was obtained from a human donor with alopecia areata. J is TRBJ1-1 and V is TRBV7-2; 8 positions agree with TRBD1. Sample: CD4+ T cells sorted from blood, taken at week 4, from a patient treated with tofacitinib. CDR3 sequence reads: CASSADRVTEAFF. CDR3 nucleotide sequence: TGTGCCAGCAGCGCGGACAGGGTCACTGAAGCTTTCTTT.